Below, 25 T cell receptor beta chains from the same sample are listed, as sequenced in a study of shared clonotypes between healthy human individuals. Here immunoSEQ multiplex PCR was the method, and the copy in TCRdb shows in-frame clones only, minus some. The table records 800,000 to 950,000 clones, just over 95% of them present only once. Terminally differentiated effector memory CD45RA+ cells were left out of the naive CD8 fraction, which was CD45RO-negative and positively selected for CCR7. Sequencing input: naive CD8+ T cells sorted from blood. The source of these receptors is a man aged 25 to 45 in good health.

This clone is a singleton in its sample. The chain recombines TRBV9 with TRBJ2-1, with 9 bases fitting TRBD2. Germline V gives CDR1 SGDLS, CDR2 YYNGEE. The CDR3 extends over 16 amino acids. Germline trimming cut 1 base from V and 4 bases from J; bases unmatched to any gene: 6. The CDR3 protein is CASSVLRLADYNEQFF. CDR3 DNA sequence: TGTGCCAGCAGCGTACTGAGACTAGCGGATTACAATGAGCAGTTCTTC.

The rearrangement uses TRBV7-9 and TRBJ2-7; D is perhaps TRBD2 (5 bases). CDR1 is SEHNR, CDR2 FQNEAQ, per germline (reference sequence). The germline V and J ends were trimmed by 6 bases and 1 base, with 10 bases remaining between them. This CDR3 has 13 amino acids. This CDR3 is CASRVGNSYEQYF. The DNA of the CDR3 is TGTGCCAGCAGGGTCGGGAATTCCTACGAGCAGTACTTC.

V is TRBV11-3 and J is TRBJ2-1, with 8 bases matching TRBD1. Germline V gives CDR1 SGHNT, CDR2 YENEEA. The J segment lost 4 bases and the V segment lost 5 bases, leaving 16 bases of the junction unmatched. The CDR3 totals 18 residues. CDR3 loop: CASSQTGGLAEFYNEQFF. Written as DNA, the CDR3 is TGTGCCAGCAGCCAAACAGGGGGGTTAGCGGAGTTTTACAATGAGCAGTTCTTC.

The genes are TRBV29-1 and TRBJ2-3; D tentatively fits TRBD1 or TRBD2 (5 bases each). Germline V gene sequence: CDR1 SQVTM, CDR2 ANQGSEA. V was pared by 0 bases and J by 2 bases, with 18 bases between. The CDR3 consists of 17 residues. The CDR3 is CSVEDGVGDPFTDTQYF. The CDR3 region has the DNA TGCAGCGTTGAAGATGGGGTGGGGGATCCCTTCACAGATACGCAGTATTTT.

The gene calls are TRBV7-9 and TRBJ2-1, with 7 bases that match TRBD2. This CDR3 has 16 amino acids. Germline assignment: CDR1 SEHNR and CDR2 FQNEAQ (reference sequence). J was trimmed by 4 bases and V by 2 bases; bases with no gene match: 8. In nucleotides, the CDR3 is TGTGCCAGCAGCTTACCCCGGGGGGAACCGTACAATGAGCAGTTCTTC. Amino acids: CASSLPRGEPYNEQFF. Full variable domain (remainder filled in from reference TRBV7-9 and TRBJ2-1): DTGVSQNPRHKITKRGQNVTFRCDPISEHNRLYWYRQTLGQGPEFLTYFQNEAQLEKSRLLSDRFSAERPKGSFSTLEIQRTEQGDSAMYLCASSLPRGEPYNEQFFGPGTRLTVL.

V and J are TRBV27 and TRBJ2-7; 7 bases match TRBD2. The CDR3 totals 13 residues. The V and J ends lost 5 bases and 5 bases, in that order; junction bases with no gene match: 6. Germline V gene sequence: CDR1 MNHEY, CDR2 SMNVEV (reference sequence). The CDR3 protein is CASSARLAHEQYF. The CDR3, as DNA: TGTGCCAGCAGTGCACGACTAGCCCACGAGCAGTACTTC.

The CDR3 sequence: CASSIGATTSTDTQYF. The DNA of the CDR3 is TGTGCCAGTAGTATTGGAGCGACGACTAGCACAGATACGCAGTATTTT. The chain joins TRBV19 to TRBJ2-3; D gene ambiguous. Germline V lookup: CDR1 LNHDA, CDR2 SQIVND (reference sequence). V was cut by 3 bases and J by 0 bases, with 13 bases left in between. This CDR3 is built from 16 residues.

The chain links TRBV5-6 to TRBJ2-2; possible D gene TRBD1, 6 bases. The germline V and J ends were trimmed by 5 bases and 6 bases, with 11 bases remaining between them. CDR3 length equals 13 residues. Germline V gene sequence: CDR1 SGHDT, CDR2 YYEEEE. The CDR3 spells CASRLGGAGELFF. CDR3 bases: TGTGCCAGCAGGTTAGGGGGAGCCGGGGAGCTGTTTTTT.

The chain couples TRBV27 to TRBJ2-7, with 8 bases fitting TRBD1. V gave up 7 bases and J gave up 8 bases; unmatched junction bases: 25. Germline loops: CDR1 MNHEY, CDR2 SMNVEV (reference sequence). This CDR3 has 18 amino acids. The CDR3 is CASNFLTGDGTGPIKQYF. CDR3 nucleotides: TGTGCCAGCAATTTTTTGACCGGTGACGGGACAGGTCCTATCAAGCAGTACTTC.

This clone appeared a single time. The CDR3 spells CASSLEPGTVYGYTF. CDR3 sequence (DNA): TGTGCCAGCAGCTTAGAACCGGGGACAGTCTATGGCTACACCTTC. This rearrangement joins TRBV11-2 to TRBJ1-2; TRBD1 matches at 7 bases. Trimming removed 0 bases from V and 4 bases from J; junction bases left unmatched: 5. The CDR3 is made up of 15 amino acids. Germline V gene sequence: CDR1 SGHAT, CDR2 FQNNGV.

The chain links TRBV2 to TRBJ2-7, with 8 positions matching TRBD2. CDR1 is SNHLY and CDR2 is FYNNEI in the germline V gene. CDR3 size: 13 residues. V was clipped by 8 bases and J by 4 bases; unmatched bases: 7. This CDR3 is CASLGGRTYEQYF. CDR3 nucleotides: TGTGCCAGCTTGGGCGGGAGGACTTACGAGCAGTACTTC.

CDR3 coding DNA: TGTGCCAGCTCCTCTGGAAAACTGTTTTTT. Translating it yields CASSSGKLFF. The chain is built from TRBV6-1 and TRBJ1-4, with unresolved D. Germline CDR1 and CDR2: MNHNS and SASEGT. The V and J ends lost 8 bases and 10 bases respectively, with 8 bases between them. There are 10 residues in the CDR3.

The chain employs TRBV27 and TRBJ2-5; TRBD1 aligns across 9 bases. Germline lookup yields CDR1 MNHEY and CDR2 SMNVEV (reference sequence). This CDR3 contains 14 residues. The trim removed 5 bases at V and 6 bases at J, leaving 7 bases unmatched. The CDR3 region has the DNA TGTGCCAGCAGTCCAGGGACAGGGTTGAAGACCCAGTACTTC. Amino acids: CASSPGTGLKTQYF.

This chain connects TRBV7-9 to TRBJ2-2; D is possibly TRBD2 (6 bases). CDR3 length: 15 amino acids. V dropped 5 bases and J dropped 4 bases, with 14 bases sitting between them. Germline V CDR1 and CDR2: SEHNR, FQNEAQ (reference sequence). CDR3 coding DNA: TGTGCCAGCAGCCTAAAAAGGAGGGGCACCGGGGAGCTGTTTTTT. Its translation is CASSLKRRGTGELFF.

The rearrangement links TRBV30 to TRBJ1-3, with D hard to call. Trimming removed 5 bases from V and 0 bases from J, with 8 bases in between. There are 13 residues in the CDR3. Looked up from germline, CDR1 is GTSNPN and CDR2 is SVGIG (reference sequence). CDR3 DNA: TGTGCCTGGGGACTGCTCTCTGGAAACACCATATATTTT. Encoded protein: CAWGLLSGNTIYF.

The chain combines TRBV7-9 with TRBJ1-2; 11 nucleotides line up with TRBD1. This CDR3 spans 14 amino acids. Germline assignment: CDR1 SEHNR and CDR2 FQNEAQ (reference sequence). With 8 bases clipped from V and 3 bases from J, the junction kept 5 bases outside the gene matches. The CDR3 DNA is TGTGCCAGCTATACGGGACAGGGGGACTATGGCTACACCTTC. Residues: CASYTGQGDYGYTF.

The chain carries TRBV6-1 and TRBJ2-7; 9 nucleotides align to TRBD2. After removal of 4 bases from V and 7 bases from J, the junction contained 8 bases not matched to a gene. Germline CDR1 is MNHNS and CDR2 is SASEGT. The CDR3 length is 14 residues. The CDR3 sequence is CASSVQLAGGEQYF. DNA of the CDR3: TGTGCCAGCAGTGTACAACTAGCGGGTGGAGAGCAGTACTTC.

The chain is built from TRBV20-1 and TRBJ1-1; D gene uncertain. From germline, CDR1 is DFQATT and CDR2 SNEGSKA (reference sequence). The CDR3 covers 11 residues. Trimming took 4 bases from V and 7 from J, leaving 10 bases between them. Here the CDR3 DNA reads TGCAGTGCTACCCCGTGGGATGAAGCTTTCTTT. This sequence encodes CSATPWDEAFF.

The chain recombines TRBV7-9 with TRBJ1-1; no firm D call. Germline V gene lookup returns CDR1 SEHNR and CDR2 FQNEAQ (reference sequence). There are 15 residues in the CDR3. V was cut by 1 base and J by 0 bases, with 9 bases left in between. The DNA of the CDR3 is TGTGCCAGCAGCTTAGATGGCCTGTTGAACACTGAAGCTTTCTTT. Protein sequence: CASSLDGLLNTEAFF.

In DNA, the CDR3 is TGTGCCAGCAGTTTATATCAGCCCTCCTACGAGCAGTACTTC. Amino acid sequence: CASSLYQPSYEQYF. This rearrangement joins TRBV27 to TRBJ2-7; the D is unclear. Germline CDR1 is MNHEY and CDR2 is SMNVEV (reference sequence). Trimming removed 1 base at V and 0 bases at J, with 7 bases between. CDR3 length equals 14 residues.

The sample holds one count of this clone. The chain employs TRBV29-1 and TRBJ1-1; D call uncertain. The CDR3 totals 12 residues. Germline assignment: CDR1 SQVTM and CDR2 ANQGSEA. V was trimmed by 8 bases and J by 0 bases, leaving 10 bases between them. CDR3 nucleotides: TGCAGCCCGGGCCGCCTGAACACTGAAGCTTTCTTT. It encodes CSPGRLNTEAFF. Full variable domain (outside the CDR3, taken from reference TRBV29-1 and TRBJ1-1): SAVISQKPSRDICQRGTSLTIQCQVDSQVTMMFWYRQQPGQSLTLIATANQGSEATYESGFVIDKFPISRPNLTFSTLTVSNMSPEDSSIYLCSPGRLNTEAFFGQGTRLTVV.

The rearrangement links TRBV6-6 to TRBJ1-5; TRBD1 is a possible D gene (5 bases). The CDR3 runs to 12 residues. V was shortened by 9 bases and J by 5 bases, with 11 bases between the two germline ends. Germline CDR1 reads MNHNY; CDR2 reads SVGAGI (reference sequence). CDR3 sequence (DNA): TGTGCCAGTCACGGAGGGGATCAGCCCCAGCATTTT. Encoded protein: CASHGGDQPQHF.

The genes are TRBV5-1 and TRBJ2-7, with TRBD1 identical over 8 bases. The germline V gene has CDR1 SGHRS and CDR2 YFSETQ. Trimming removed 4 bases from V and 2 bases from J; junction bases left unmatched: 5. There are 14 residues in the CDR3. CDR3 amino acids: CASSPTGDTYEQYF. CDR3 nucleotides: TGCGCCAGCAGCCCGACAGGGGACACCTACGAGCAGTACTTC.

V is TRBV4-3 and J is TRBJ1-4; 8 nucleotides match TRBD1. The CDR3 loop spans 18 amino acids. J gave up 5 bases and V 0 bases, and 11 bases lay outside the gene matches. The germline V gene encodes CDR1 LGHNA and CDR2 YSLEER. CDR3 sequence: CASSQDFRGQWRNEKLFF. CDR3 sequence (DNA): TGCGCCAGCAGCCAAGATTTCAGGGGGCAGTGGAGGAATGAAAAACTGTTTTTT.

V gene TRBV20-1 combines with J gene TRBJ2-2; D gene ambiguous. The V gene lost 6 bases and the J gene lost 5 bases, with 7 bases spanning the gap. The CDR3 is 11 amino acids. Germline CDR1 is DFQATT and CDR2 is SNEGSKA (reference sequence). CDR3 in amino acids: CSAPGTGELFF. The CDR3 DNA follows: TGCAGTGCGCCTGGGACCGGGGAGCTGTTTTTT.